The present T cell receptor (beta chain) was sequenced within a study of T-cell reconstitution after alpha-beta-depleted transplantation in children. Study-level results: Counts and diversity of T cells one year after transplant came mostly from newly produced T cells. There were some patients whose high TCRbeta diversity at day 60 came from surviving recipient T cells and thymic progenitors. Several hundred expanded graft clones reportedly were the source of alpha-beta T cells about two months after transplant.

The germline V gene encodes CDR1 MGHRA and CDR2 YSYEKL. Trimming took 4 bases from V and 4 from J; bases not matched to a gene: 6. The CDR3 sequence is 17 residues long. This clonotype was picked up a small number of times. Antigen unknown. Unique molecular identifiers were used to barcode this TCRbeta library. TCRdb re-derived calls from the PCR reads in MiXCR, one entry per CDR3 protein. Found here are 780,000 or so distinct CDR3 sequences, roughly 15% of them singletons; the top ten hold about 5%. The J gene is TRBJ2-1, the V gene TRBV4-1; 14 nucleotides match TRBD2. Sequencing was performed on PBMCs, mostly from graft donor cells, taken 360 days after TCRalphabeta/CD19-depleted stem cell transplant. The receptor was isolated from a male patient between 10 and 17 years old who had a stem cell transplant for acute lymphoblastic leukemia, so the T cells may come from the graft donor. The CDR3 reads CASSLGTSGGEYNEQFF. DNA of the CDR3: TGCGCCAGCAGCCTTGGGACTAGCGGGGGAGAATACAATGAGCAGTTCTTC.